This T cell receptor beta chain originates from a study of blood T cell repertoires in COVID-19. On the study more broadly: Samples taken during acute and convalescent COVID-19 were collected in the United States, Italy and Spain. Sample material is recorded as cDNA or gDNA derived from T cells, B-cell-depleted T cells, or PBMCs.

The CDR3 totals 13 residues. Trimming cost V 0 bases and J 9 bases; bases outside gene matches: 3. The V gene's germline CDR1 is SEHNR and CDR2 FQNEAQ (reference sequence). Authors' data handling: Amplification with reference gene primers provided the estimates of nucleated cell counts. The repertoire was sequenced with immunoSEQ multiplex PCR; TCRdb's copy has only in-frame clones and lacks some. V, J and clone size derive from that table, while D and trimming were established from the DNA sequence. The sample records roughly 700,000 clones, about 87% being singletons. The chain combines TRBV7-9 with TRBJ2-3, with 7 bases that match TRBD2. The sequence derives from a woman in her late teens or twenties with acute or convalescent COVID-19. The sample consisted of peripheral blood. CDR3: CASSLAGGTTQYF. CDR3 sequence (DNA): TGTGCCAGCAGCTTAGCGGGGGGGACGACGCAGTATTTT.